This T cell receptor beta chain was identified in a study of Tregs in tolerant kidney transplant recipients. Overall study findings and caveats: Few patients were studied, so findings need validation in larger groups.

For this clone: Antigen: not known.

Thawed PBMCs were FACS-sorted into unstimulated CD4+CD25+CD127- regulatory T cells, CD4+CD25- non-regulatory cells, CD4 and CD8 cells. Clones were read by immunoSEQ multiplex PCR, and TCRdb kept only the in-frame ones, dropping some. Among 50,000 to 85,000 clones listed, roughly 92% were seen once. This CDR3 has 13 amino acids. Germline CDR1 reads GTSNPN; CDR2 reads SVGIG (reference sequence). The V segment lost 7 bases and the J segment 0 bases; nucleotides outside the gene matches: 3. V usage is TRBV30 and J usage is TRBJ1-3; 7 nucleotides align to TRBD1. The receptor comes from a human donor who received a combined kidney and bone marrow transplant. Sequencing used CD8+ T cells from blood, obtained before the transplant. CDR3 DNA: TGTGCCTACCGGGACAGCTCTGGAAACACCATATATTTT. Translation gives CAYRDSSGNTIYF.